This TCR beta chain was captured in a study of cytomegalovirus exposure and HLA in healthy donors. At the level of the study: There were about 85 million unique TCRs (from HLA-typed donors) in an early data release. Most genotyped donors, 81% of fewer than 400, had Caucasian-associated genetic ancestry.

General study points: TCR beta V segments were, for the most part, productive about 87% or about 30% of the time in an earlier analysis. Analysis performed later showed TCR beta chains linked to HLA being more clonally expanded than equally common others.

As concerns this clone: No antigen is known for it.

Use of 60 Vbeta and 13 Jbeta primers characterized the PCR. TCRdb's copy holds only in-frame clones and misses some; the assay was immunoSEQ multiplex PCR. This table has around 180,000 clones, approximately 85% appearing once. Trimming left V 4 bases short and J 1 base short, with 10 bases between. The CDR3 is made up of 14 amino acids. The germline V gene encodes CDR1 SGHRS and CDR2 YFSETQ. The chain joins TRBV5-1 to TRBJ2-3, with D maybe TRBD1 (6 bases). The sequenced sample consisted of PBMCs. The receptor was derived from a girl aged 10-17 years in good health and CMV-seropositive. Written as DNA, the CDR3 is TGCGCCAGCAGCGGCGCAGGGGGCACAGATACGCAGTATTTT. Protein product: CASSGAGGTDTQYF. The full variable domain, completed using reference TRBV5-1 and TRBJ2-3, is KAGVTQTPRYLIKTRGQQVTLSCSPISGHRSVSWYQQTPGQGLQFLFEYFSETQRNKGNFPGRFSGRQFSNSRSEMNVSTLELGDSALYLCASSGAGGTDTQYFGPGTRLTVL.